Listed here is a single TCR beta chain. Trimming shortened V by 4 bases and J by 0 bases, and 14 bases separated the two germline ends. Germline CDR1 reads MDHEN; CDR2 reads SYDVKM. This CDR3 spans 16 amino acids. Here immunoSEQ multiplex PCR was the method, and the copy in TCRdb shows in-frame clones only, minus some. The table lists over 150,000 clones, 85% to 95% of them singletons. The data were obtained in a study of control samples from healthy donors and cancer patients. The TCR originated in a man between 18 and 29 years old in good health. The chain employs TRBV28 and TRBJ2-3, with a tentative D call TRBD2 (5 bases). Sequenced input: blood. CDR3 in amino acids: CASSSAATSSTDTQYF. The CDR3 DNA is TGTGCCAGCAGTTCAGCGGCGACCTCTAGCACAGATACGCAGTATTTT.